The T cell receptor (beta chain) described here comes from a study of T cell repertoires in cytomegalovirus infection. Whole-study context: Signatures in public TCR beta sequences pointed to both CMV infection and matching HLA type. Broader study findings: People with CMV and the relevant HLA were identified by cumulative public TCR beta family frequency. Dominating the ex vivo response were TCR beta clonotypes that were CMV-specific and HLA-C-restricted.

Each CDR3 protein is one row after TCRdb ran MiXCR on the reads. The repertoire holds roughly 760,000 distinct CDR3 sequences, roughly a third seen once, with 2.5% to 3% in the top ten. There are many counts of this clonotype. Its target is not known. The CDR3 is made up of 12 amino acids. From germline, CDR1 is LGHDT and CDR2 YNNKEL (reference sequence). Trimming took 4 bases from V and 6 from J, leaving 10 bases between them. The rearrangement uses TRBV3-1 and TRBJ2-7; D tentatively reads TRBD1 or TRBD2 (5 bases each). Sequenced input: PBMCs. This TCR derives from a human donor in good health (CMV status not recorded). Some clones in this sample may be carry-over from other donors' samples. CDR3 bases: TGTGCCAGCAGCCCGGGTGGGGGCGAGCAGTACTTC. Its protein is CASSPGGGEQYF.